A few counts support the clone carrying this T cell receptor beta chain. Participants were placed into cohorts based on the clinical history they reported. Cohort 3 donors were reported recovered after two negative PCRs, clearance, or symptom resolution. These data come from a study of blood T cell repertoires in COVID-19. The overall study: T cells, B-cell-depleted T cells, or PBMCs supplied cDNA or gDNA.

Study processing details: Researchers report that nucleated cell counts were estimated from reference gene primer amplification. Measured with immunoSEQ multiplex PCR; TCRdb has only the in-frame clones, and not every one. The V and J calls and clone size come from that table; D and trimming were worked out from the DNA. The repertoire has about 370,000 clones, roughly nine tenths of them found once; the top ten carry approximately 1%. Sequenced material: PBMCs or T cells enriched from blood (not recorded which). This receptor was obtained from a man aged 18 to 35 who had recovered from COVID-19.

The CDR3 region is CASSTLDTRGQLFF. The CDR3 region has the DNA TGTGCCAGTAGTACCCTGGACACCAGGGGTCAGCTGTTTTTT. The V call is TRBV19, the J call TRBJ2-2; D is possibly TRBD1 (6 bases). V dropped 4 bases and J dropped 12 bases, with 18 bases sitting between them. The germline CDR1 and CDR2 sequences are LNHDA and SQIVND (reference sequence). The CDR3 spans 14 residues.